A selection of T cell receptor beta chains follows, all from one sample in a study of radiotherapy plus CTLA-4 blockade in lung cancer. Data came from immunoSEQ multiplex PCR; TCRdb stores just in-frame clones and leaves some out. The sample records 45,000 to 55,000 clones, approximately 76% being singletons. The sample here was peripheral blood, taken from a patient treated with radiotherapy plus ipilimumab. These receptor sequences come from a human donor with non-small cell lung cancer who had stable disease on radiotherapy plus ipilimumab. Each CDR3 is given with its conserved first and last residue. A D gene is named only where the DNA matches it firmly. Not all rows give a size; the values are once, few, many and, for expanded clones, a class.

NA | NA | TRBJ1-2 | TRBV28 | TGTGCCAGCAGTTTAGGGAAGGGAGCCACTTTCTATGGCTACACCTTC | CASSLGKGATFYGYTF
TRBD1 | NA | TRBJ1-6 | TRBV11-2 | TGTGCCAGCCGGACAGGGGCCCTCTATAATTCACCCCTCCACTTT | CASRTGALYNSPLHF
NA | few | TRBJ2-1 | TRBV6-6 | TGTGCCAGCAGTTACCGAGACCGAGCCTACAATGAGCAGTTCTTC | CASSYRDRAYNEQFF
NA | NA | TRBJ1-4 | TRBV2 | TGTGCCAGCAGGGGGTCCCCTAATGAAAAACTGTTTTTT | CASRGSPNEKLFF
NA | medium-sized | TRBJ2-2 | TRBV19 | TGTGCCAGTAGTATTCCTGAAGGGAGTGGGGAGCTGTTTTTT | CASSIPEGSGELFF
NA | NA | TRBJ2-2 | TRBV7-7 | TGTGCCAGCAGCGCCCGGGGCCCGAACACCGGGGAGCTGTTTTTT | CASSARGPNTGELFF
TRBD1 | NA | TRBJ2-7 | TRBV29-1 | TGCAGCGTACGGACAGGGACCCCCTACGAGCAGTACTTC | CSVRTGTPYEQYF
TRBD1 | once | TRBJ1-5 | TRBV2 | TGTGCCAGCAGAGCCGGGACAGGCCGCAATCAGCCCCAGCATTTT | CASRAGTGRNQPQHF
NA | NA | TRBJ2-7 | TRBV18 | TGTGCCAGCTCACCACCGGGCAGTTCCTACGAGCAGTACTTC | CASSPPGSSYEQYF
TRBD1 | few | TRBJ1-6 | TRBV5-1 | TGCGCCAGCAGCCCGGGACAGGGTAATTCACCCCTCCACTTT | CASSPGQGNSPLHF
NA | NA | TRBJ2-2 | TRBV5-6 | TGTGCCAGCAGCTTGGGGTTGGGGGAGCTGTTTTTT | CASSLGLGELFF
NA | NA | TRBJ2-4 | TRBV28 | TGTGCCAGCAGTTTAGCGAACAGAGCCAAAAACATTCAGTACTTC | CASSLANRAKNIQYF
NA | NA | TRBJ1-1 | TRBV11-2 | TGTGCCAGCAGCCTCTTACGGGGAACGGGGACTGAAGCTTTCTTT | CASSLLRGTGTEAFF
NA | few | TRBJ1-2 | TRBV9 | TGTGCCAGCAGCCCCCCGGGAGGGAGGGTATGGTATGGCTACACCTTC | CASSPPGGRVWYGYTF
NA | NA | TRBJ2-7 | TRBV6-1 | TGTGCCAGCAATCGGGACATCCGCTCCTACGAGCAGTACTTC | CASNRDIRSYEQYF
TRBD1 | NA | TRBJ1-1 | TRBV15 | TGTGCCACCAGCAGAGGACAGGGGGCTTTCACTGAAGCTTTCTTT | CATSRGQGAFTEAFF
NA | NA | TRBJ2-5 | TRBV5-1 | TGCGCCAGCAGCGAAGGGGGGGAGACCCAGTACTTC | CASSEGGETQYF
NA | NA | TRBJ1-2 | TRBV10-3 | TGTGCCATCAGTGAGAACAGGTTGACCGATGGCTACACCTTC | CAISENRLTDGYTF
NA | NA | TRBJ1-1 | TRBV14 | TGTGCCAGCAGCCAACTCTTGCGACCGAACACTGAAGCTTTCTTT | CASSQLLRPNTEAFF
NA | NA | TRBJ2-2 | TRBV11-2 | TGTGCCAGCAGTCCTCTCGGTGGAGGGGCCGGGGAGCTGTTTTTT | CASSPLGGGAGELFF
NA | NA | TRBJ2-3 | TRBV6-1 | TGTGCCAGCAGTGTACGGACTGGTAACACAGATACGCAGTATTTT | CASSVRTGNTDTQYF
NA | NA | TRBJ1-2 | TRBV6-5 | TGTGCCAGCAGTTACTCGAGGGAGACTTACTATGGCTACACCTTC | CASSYSRETYYGYTF
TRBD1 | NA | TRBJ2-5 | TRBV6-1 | TGTGCCAGCAGTGGAACACAGGGGGCAATAGAGACCCAGTACTTC | CASSGTQGAIETQYF
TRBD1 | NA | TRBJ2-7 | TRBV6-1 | TGTGCCAGCAGTCTACAGGGGGTTGAGCAGTACTTC | CASSLQGVEQYF
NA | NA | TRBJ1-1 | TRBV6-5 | TGTGCCAGCAGTGCCGGAGGAGGACTGAACACTGAAGCTTTCTTT | CASSAGGGLNTEAFF
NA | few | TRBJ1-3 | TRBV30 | TGTGCCTGGAGGCTCAAGGCGGGAAACACCATATATTTT | CAWRLKAGNTIYF
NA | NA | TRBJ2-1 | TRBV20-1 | TGCAGTGCTAATCGAGGGGAGCAGTTCTTC | CSANRGEQFF
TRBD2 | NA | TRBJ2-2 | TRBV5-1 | TGCGCCAGCAGCACCGGACTAGCGGGGGCCGGGGAGCTGTTTTTT | CASSTGLAGAGELFF
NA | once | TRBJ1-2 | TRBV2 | TGTGCCAGCAGTACGGAGTTACCTAACTATGGCTACACCTTC | CASSTELPNYGYTF
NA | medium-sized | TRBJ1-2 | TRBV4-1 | TGCGCCAGCAGCCAAGATCAAGGGGCAGACTATGGCTACACCTTC | CASSQDQGADYGYTF
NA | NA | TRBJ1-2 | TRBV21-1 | TGTGCCAGCAGCAAATATGACAGGGTAGGCTATGGCTACACCTTC | CASSKYDRVGYGYTF
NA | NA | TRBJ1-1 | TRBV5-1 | TGCGCCAGCAGCTTGTCGGGGGGCACTGAAGCTTTCTTT | CASSLSGGTEAFF
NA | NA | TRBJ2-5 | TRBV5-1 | TGCGCCAGCAGCTTGCGCTCGGAGACCCAGTACTTC | CASSLRSETQYF
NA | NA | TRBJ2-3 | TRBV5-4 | TGTGCCAGCAGCTTTAACGGGGGCAGGGCAGATACGCAGTATTTT | CASSFNGGRADTQYF
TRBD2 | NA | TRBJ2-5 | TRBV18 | TGTGCCAGCTCACCAACGCTGGTAGCGGGGGACGGGGAGACCCAGTACTTC | CASSPTLVAGDGETQYF
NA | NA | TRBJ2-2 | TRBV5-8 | TGTGCCAGCGCCGGGGGGACAGTGAACACCGGGGAGCTGTTTTTT | CASAGGTVNTGELFF
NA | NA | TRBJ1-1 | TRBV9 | TGTGCCAGCAGCGCGGCATTGAACACTGAAGCTTTCTTT | CASSAALNTEAFF
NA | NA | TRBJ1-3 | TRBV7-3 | TGTGCCAGCAGCACAGCCTCTGGAAACACCATATATTTT | CASSTASGNTIYF
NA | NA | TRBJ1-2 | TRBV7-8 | TGTGCCAGCAGCTTAGTAGTGGCGGGGGGCAGTGGCTACACCTTC | CASSLVVAGGSGYTF
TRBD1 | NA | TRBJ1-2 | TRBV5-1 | TGCGCCAGCAGCTCCTCCGGGACAGGGGCCCCTAACTATGGCTACACCTTC | CASSSSGTGAPNYGYTF
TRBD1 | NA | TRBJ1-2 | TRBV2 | TGTGCCAGCAGCGCGACAGGGGCTTACAACTATGGCTACACCTTC | CASSATGAYNYGYTF
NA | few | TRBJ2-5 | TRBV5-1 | TGCGCCAGCAGCTTAGACCAAGAGACCCAGTACTTC | CASSLDQETQYF
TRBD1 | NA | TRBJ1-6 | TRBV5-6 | TGTGCCAGCAGCGCTGGGACAGGCCCAATGACCCTCCACTTT | CASSAGTGPMTLHF
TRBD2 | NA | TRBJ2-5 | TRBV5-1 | TGCGCCAGCAGCCAGATGGCGGGAGGGGTCCAAGAGACCCAGTACTTC | CASSQMAGGVQETQYF